These 6 T cell receptor beta chains came from one sample sequenced in a study of blood T cell repertoires in COVID-19. Clones were sequenced by immunoSEQ multiplex PCR, and TCRdb holds only the in-frame ones, with some missing. Of under 170,000 clones listed, around four fifths are singletons. The sequenced material came from peripheral blood. These receptors were taken from a man in his 70s with acute or convalescent COVID-19.

The rearrangement uses TRBV10-2 and TRBJ2-1; 9 bases align to TRBD2. Germline assignment: CDR1 WSHSY and CDR2 SAAADI. This CDR3 has 15 residues. The trim removed 0 bases at V and 8 bases at J, leaving 5 bases unmatched. The CDR3 region has the DNA TGCGCCAGCAGTGAGTCGGCGGGGGGGCCGGATGAGCAGTTCTTC. It specifies CASSESAGGPDEQFF.

CDR3 protein: CASSPDPRNHGYTF. CDR3 sequence (DNA): TGTGCCAGCTCACCAGATCCGAGAAACCATGGCTACACCTTC. The genes are TRBV18 and TRBJ1-2; D not resolved. V lost 2 bases, J lost 6 bases, and 13 bases lay in between. CDR1 and CDR2 (germline): KGHSH, LQKENI. The CDR3 loop spans 14 amino acids. The full variable domain, completed using reference TRBV18 and TRBJ1-2, is NAGVMQNPRHLVRRRGQEARLRCSPMKGHSHVYWYRQLPEEGLKFMVYLQKENIIDESGMPKERFSAEFPKEGPSILRIQQVVRGDSAAYFCASSPDPRNHGYTFGSGTRLTVV.

V usage is TRBV18 and J usage is TRBJ1-4, with 7 nucleotides matching TRBD1. This CDR3 is 15 amino acids long. Germline values: CDR1 KGHSH, CDR2 LQKENI. Trimming at V came to 3 bases and at J to 11 bases, leaving 12 bases not matched to a gene. CDR3: CASSPTGTALGKLFF. CDR3 in DNA: TGTGCCAGCTCACCTACCGGGACAGCCCTAGGTAAACTGTTTTTT.

The J gene is TRBJ2-3, the V gene TRBV30, with D unclear. Trimming shortened V by 2 bases and J by 5 bases, and 11 bases separated the two germline ends. This CDR3 spans 13 amino acids. Germline V gives CDR1 GTSNPN, CDR2 SVGIG (reference sequence). The CDR3 here is CAWSSAAQDTQYF. The CDR3 DNA sequence: TGTGCCTGGAGTTCGGCGGCTCAAGATACGCAGTATTTT.

J is TRBJ1-3 and V is TRBV19; possible D gene TRBD1, 5 bases. Trimming stripped 11 bases from V and 0 bases from J, with 11 bases between. Germline V gives CDR1 LNHDA, CDR2 SQIVND (reference sequence). The CDR3 totals 13 residues. CDR3 region: CAVQGASGNTIYF. The DNA of the CDR3 is TGTGCCGTCCAAGGGGCCTCTGGAAACACCATATATTTT.

The CDR3 loop is CASSLVAGYEQYF. The CDR3 DNA follows: TGTGCCAGCAGCTTAGTAGCCGGCTACGAGCAGTACTTC. The chain links TRBV7-9 to TRBJ2-7; D uncertain. Trimming took off 1 base at V and 3 bases at J, with 7 bases between the two ends. The CDR3 is 13 residues long. Germline V gene data show CDR1 as SEHNR and CDR2 as FQNEAQ (reference sequence).